This T cell receptor (beta chain) was recovered during a study of blood T cell repertoires in COVID-19. Study overall: The United States, Italy and Spain provided the acute and convalescent COVID-19 samples.

Patients from Seattle were sampled longitudinally, starting during active infection. Generated by immunoSEQ multiplex PCR, the TCRdb table keeps only in-frame clones and is missing some. The table has 250,000 or so clones, 90% seen once; the top ten hold around 2.3%. Trimming left V 4 bases short and J 0 bases short, with 22 bases between. This CDR3 region has 19 residues. CDR1 is SGHTA, CDR2 FQGNSA, per germline. The sequenced material came from peripheral blood. This clonotype was obtained from a woman aged 55-70 years with COVID-19, enrolled during active disease. V gene TRBV7-2 combines with J gene TRBJ2-4; D is possibly TRBD1 (6 bases). The CDR3 spells CASSSMTGFGIIAKNIQYF. The CDR3 region has the DNA TGTGCCAGCAGCTCTATGACAGGTTTCGGAATCATAGCCAAAAACATTCAGTACTTC.